These T cell receptor beta chains were read from a single sample in a study of metastatic and nonmetastatic thyroid tumors. MiXCR re-clonotyped the PCR reads for TCRdb. In the table there are fewer than 15,000 clones, about a quarter of which are singletons. Sequences were obtained from blood. These receptors were taken from a female donor with papillary thyroid cancer or a benign thyroid nodule (not recorded which). Some clones in this sample may be carry-over from other donors' samples. Both conserved end residues are part of each CDR3. D genes are given only for firm matches. The size field is filled for only some rows; it gives once, few, many or a size class.

d_call	v_call	j_call	clone_size	cdr3_length	cdr3_nt	cdr3_aa
TRBD1	TRBV6-1	TRBJ1-2	-	13	TGTGCCAGCAGGCGGACAGGGAGTTATGGCTACACCTTC	CASRRTGSYGYTF
TRBD1	TRBV12-3/TRBV12-4	TRBJ1-1	medium-sized	15	TGTGCCAGCAGTTTTACGACAGGGTGGAACACTGAAGCTTTCTTT	CASSFTTGWNTEAFF
TRBD1	TRBV4-1	TRBJ1-1	many	17	TGCGCCAGCAGCCAAGATCCGTCCGGGACAGGGCAATCGGAAGCTTTCTTT	CASSQDPSGTGQSEAFF
-	TRBV6-1	TRBJ1-2	-	13	TGTGCCAGCAGATCGGACCAGATGGATGGCTACACCTTC	CASRSDQMDGYTF
-	TRBV6-2/TRBV6-3	TRBJ2-1	-	16	TGTGCCAGCAGACCCGGCAGGTTAGTTTCCTACAATGAGCAGTTCTTC	CASRPGRLVSYNEQFF
-	TRBV6-1	TRBJ1-3	-	12	TGTGCCAGCAGTGAATCTGGAAACACCATATATTTT	CASSESGNTIYF
-	TRBV30	TRBJ2-7	-	11	TGTGCCTGGAGTGTAGGCCACGAGCAGTACTTC	CAWSVGHEQYF
-	TRBV28	TRBJ1-1	many	15	TGTGCCAGCAGTTTTATCGGGGGATGGCGCACTGAAGCTCTCTTT	CASSFIGGWRTEALF
TRBD2	TRBV20-1	TRBJ2-1	-	17	TGCAGTGCTATAGTTGGTACTAGCGGGATGGCCGTCGGTGAGCAGTTCTTC	CSAIVGTSGMAVGEQFF
-	TRBV19	TRBJ2-7	many	16	TGTGCCAGTAGTATGAGCGTGGGACGGCTTTCATACGAGCAGTACTTC	CASSMSVGRLSYEQYF
-	TRBV24-1	TRBJ2-5	many	14	TGTGCCATCAGCCCCCAGGGGACCCCAGAGACCCAGTACTTC	CAISPQGTPETQYF
-	TRBV7-9	TRBJ2-2	medium-sized	14	TGTGCCAGCAGCTTGGGGGGGGCAACCGGGGAGCTGTTTTTT	CASSLGGATGELFF
TRBD2	TRBV10-1	TRBJ2-3	-	18	TGCGCCAGCAGTGAGTCGGCTAGCGGGAGGACTAGCACAGATACGCAGTATTTT	CASSESASGRTSTDTQYF
TRBD1	TRBV20-1	TRBJ2-5	many	14	TGCAGTGCTAGGCCGACAGGGGGGTGGGAGACCCAGTACTTC	CSARPTGGWETQYF
TRBD1	TRBV27	TRBJ2-1	few	14	TGTGCCAGCAGTTTAACAGGGGGACTTCCAGTGAAGTTCTTC	CASSLTGGLPVKFF
TRBD2	TRBV4-1	TRBJ2-2	many	16	TGCGCCAGCAGCCAAGACGTACTAGCGGGGGGTGGGGAGCTGTTTTTT	CASSQDVLAGGGELFF
TRBD1	TRBV12-3/TRBV12-4	TRBJ2-2	medium-sized	12	TGTGCCAGCACGACAGGGATCGGGGAGCTGTTTTTT	CASTTGIGELFF
TRBD2	TRBV6-4	TRBJ2-3	few	18	TGTGCCAGCAGTGACTTGACTAGCGGATCCCATGGGACAGATACGCAGTATTTT	CASSDLTSGSHGTDTQYF
-	TRBV5-8	TRBJ2-5	many	16	TGTGCCAGCATGAACCGGGACAAGGGGACTCAAGAGACCCAGTACTTC	CASMNRDKGTQETQYF
TRBD1	TRBV6-1	TRBJ2-7	few	15	TGTGCCAGCAGAAGAGGGACAGGGGGCTGCTACGAGCAGTACTTC	CASRRGTGGCYEQYF
-	TRBV28	TRBJ1-1	medium-sized	12	TGTGCCAGCAGTTCCGGCGGCACTGAAGCTTTCTTT	CASSSGGTEAFF
TRBD2	TRBV18	TRBJ2-1	many	17	TGTGCCAGCTCACCGTCACGCGGGGGATTTTCGGACAATGAGCAGTTCTTC	CASSPSRGGFSDNEQFF
-	TRBV10-3	TRBJ2-2	medium-sized	13	TGTGCCATCAGGGCAGGGTACACCGGGGAGCTGTTTTTT	CAIRAGYTGELFF
-	TRBV10-3	TRBJ2-1	many	13	TGTGCCATCCGGACAGGGAGGGAGAATGAGCAGTTCTTC	CAIRTGRENEQFF
-	TRBV5-6	TRBJ2-7	-	15	TGTGCCAGCAGCGGGGGACAAACGTCTTACTACGAGCAGTACTTC	CASSGGQTSYYEQYF
TRBD2	TRBV12-3/TRBV12-4	TRBJ2-3	medium-sized	15	TGTGCCAGCAGTTTCACTAGCGGTCCCACAGATACGCAGTATTTT	CASSFTSGPTDTQYF
-	TRBV11-3	TRBJ2-1	many	13	TGTGCCAGCAGCTTAAACTCCCGGCTTGAGCAGTTCTTC	CASSLNSRLEQFF
-	TRBV7-3	TRBJ1-1	many	13	TGTGCCAGCAGCCCCACGGTGAACACTGAAGCTTTCTTT	CASSPTVNTEAFF